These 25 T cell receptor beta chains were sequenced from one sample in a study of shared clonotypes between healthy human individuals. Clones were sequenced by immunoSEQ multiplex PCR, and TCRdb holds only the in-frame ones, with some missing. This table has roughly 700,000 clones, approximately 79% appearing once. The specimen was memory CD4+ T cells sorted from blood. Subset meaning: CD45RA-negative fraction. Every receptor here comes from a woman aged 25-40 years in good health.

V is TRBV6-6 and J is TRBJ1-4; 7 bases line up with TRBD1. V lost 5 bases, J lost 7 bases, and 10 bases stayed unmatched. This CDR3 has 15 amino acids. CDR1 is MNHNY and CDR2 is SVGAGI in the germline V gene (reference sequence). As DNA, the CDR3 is TGTGCCAGCAGTACCGGGCGACAGGGAGGTGAAAAACTGTTTTTT. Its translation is CASSTGRQGGEKLFF.

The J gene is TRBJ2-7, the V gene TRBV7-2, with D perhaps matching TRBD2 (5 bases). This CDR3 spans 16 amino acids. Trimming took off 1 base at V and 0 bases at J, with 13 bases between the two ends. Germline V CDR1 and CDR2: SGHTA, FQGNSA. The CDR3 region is CASSLVGLAASYEQYF. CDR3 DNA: TGTGCCAGCAGCTTAGTTGGTCTAGCTGCCTCCTACGAGCAGTACTTC. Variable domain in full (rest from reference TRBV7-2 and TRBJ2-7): GAGVSQSPSNKVTEKGKDVELRCDPISGHTALYWYRQSLGQGLEFLIYFQGNSAPDKSGLPSDRFSAERTGGSVSTLTIQRTQQEDSAVYLCASSLVGLAASYEQYFGPGTRLTVT.

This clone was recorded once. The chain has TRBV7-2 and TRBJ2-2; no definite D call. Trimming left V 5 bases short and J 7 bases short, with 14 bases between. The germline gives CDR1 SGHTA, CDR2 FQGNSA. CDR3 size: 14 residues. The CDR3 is CASSGRPGVGELFF. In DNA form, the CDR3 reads TGTGCCAGCAGCGGACGACCGGGCGTCGGGGAGCTGTTTTTT.

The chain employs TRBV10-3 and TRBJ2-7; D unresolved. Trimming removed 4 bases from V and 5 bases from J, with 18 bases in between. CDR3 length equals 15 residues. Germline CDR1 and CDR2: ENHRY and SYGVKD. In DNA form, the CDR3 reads TGTGCCATCAGTGGTTCGGGTTCCCCTCTCGACGAGCAGTACTTC. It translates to CAISGSGSPLDEQYF.

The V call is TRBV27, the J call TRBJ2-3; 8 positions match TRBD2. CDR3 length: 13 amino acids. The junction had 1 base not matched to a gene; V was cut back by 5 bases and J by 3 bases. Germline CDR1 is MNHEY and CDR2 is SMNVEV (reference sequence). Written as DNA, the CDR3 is TGTGCCAGCAGTACTAGCGGTACAGATACGCAGTATTTT. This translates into CASSTSGTDTQYF.

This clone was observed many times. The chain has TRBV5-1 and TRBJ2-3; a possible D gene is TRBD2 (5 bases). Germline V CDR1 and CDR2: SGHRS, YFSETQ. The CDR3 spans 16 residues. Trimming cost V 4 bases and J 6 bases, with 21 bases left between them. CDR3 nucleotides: TGCGCCAGCAGCCTCTGGGTCGGGAATCAGGTGGATACGCAGTATTTT. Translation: CASSLWVGNQVDTQYF.

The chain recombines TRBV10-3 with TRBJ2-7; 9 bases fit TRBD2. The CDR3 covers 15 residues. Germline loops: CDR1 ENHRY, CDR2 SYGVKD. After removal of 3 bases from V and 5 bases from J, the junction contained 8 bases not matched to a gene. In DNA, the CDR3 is TGTGCCATCAGTGAACTAGCGGGTAAGGGGGACGAGCAGTACTTC. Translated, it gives CAISELAGKGDEQYF.

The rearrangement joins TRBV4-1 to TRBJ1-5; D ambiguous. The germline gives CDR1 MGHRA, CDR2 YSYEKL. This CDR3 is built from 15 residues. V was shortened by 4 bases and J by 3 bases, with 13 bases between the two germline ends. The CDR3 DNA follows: TGCGCCAGCAGCCCCACGTTGGGCACCAATCAGCCCCAGCATTTT. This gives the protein CASSPTLGTNQPQHF.

The CDR3 nucleotides read TGTGCCAGCAGTGACTCCCTAGAAGCCGGGGAGCTGTTTTTT. It yields the protein CASSDSLEAGELFF. This chain links TRBV6-4 with TRBJ2-2; D is unclear. CDR1 MRHNA and CDR2 SNTAGT come from the germline V gene. This CDR3 has 14 amino acids. V shed 0 bases and J shed 6 bases, with 8 bases lying between them.

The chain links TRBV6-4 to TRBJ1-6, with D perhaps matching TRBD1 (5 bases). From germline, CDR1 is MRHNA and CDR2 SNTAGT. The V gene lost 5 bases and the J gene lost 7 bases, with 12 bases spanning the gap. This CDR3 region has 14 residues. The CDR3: CASSTGLENSPLHF. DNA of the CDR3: TGTGCCAGCAGTACGGGACTCGAAAATTCACCCCTCCACTTT.

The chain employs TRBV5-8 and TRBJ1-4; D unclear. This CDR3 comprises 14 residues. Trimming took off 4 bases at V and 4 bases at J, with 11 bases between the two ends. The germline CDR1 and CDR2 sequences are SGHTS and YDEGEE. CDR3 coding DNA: TGTGCCAGCAGCCGAGACGGCATTAATGAAAAACTGTTTTTT. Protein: CASSRDGINEKLFF.

DNA of the CDR3: TGTGCCAGCAGTGAATCGGCAGGGTGGTCACCCCTCCACTTT. Translated: CASSESAGWSPLHF. The chain has TRBV25-1 and TRBJ1-6; a weak D match, TRBD1 (5 bases). This CDR3 spans 14 amino acids. Germline values: CDR1 MGHDK, CDR2 SYGVNS. V lost 1 base and J 10 bases, leaving 11 bases between the germline ends.

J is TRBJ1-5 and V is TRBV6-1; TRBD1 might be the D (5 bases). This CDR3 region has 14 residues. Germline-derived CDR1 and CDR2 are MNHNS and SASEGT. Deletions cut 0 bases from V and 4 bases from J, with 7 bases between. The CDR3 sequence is CASSEAGGNQPQHF. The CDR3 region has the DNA TGTGCCAGCAGTGAAGCTGGGGGTAATCAGCCCCAGCATTTT.

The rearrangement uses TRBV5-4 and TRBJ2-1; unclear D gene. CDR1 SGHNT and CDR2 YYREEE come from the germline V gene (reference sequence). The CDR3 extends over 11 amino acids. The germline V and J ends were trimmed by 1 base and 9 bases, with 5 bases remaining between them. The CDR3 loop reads CASSLSGEQFF. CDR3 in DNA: TGTGCCAGCAGCTTGTCGGGTGAGCAGTTCTTC.

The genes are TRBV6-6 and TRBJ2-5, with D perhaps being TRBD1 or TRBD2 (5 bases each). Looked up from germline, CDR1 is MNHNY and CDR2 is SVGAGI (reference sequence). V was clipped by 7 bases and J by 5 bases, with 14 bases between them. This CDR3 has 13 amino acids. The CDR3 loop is CASMRGMAETQYF. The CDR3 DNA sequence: TGTGCCAGCATGAGGGGAATGGCGGAGACCCAGTACTTC.

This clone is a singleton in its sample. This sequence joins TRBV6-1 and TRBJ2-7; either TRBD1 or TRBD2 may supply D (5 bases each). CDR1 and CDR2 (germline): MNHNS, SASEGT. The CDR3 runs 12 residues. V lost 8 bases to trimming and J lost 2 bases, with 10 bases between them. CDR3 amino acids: CASGDHPYEQYF. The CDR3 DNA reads TGTGCCAGCGGGGACCACCCCTACGAGCAGTACTTC.

The CDR3, as DNA: TGTGCCAGCAGCCAAATAGCGGGAGAGGGCACAGATACGCAGTATTTT. Translation gives CASSQIAGEGTDTQYF. The rearrangement joins TRBV4-2 to TRBJ2-3, with 9 bases fitting TRBD2. The CDR3 is 16 residues long. Germline assignment: CDR1 LGHNA and CDR2 YNFKEQ. The V gene end was trimmed by 2 bases and the J gene end by 1 base; junction bases not matched to a gene: 4.

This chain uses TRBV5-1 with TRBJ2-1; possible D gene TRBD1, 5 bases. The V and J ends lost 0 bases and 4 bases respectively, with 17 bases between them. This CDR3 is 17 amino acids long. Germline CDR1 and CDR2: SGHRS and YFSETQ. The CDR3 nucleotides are TGCGCCAGCAGCTTGGGGTCTAGGGGCCCGGCGTACAATGAGCAGTTCTTC. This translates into CASSLGSRGPAYNEQFF.

DNA for the CDR3: TGTGCCAGCAGTCCTCCGTACTTGGCCCCGTCCTACGAGCAGTACTTC. Its translation: CASSPPYLAPSYEQYF. This chain joins TRBV28 and TRBJ2-7; unclear D gene. The CDR3 is 16 residues long. CDR1 and CDR2 (germline): MDHEN, SYDVKM. The V end lost 5 bases, the J end lost 1 base, and 18 bases lay between the germline ends. Drawing the rest from reference TRBV28 and TRBJ2-7, the complete variable domain is DVKVTQSSRYLVKRTGEKVFLECVQDMDHENMFWYRQDPGLGLRLIYFSYDVKMKEKGDIPEGYSVSREKKERFSLILESASTNQTSMYLCASSPPYLAPSYEQYFGPGTRLTVT.

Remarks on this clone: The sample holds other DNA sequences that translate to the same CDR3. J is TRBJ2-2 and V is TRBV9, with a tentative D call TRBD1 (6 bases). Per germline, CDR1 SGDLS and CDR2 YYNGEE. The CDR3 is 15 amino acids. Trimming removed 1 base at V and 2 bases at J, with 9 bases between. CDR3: CASSVQGSNTGELFF. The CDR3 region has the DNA TGTGCCAGCAGCGTACAGGGGTCTAACACCGGGGAGCTGTTTTTT.

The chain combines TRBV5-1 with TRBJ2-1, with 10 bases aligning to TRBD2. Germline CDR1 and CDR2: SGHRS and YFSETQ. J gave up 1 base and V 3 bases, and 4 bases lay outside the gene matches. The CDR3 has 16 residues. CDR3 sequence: CASSSSSGGSYNEQFF. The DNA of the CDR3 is TGCGCCAGCAGCTCGTCTAGCGGGGGTTCCTACAATGAGCAGTTCTTC.

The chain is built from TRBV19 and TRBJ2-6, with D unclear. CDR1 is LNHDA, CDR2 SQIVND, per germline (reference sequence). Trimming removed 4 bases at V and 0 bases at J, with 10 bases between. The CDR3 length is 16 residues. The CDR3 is CASSRVSYSGANVLTF. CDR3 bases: TGTGCCAGTAGTAGGGTCTCGTACTCTGGGGCCAACGTCCTGACTTTC. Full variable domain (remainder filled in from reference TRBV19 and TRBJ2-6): DGGITQSPKYLFRKEGQNVTLSCEQNLNHDAMYWYRQDPGQGLRLIYYSQIVNDFQKGDIAEGYSVSREKKESFPLTVTSAQKNPTAFYLCASSRVSYSGANVLTFGAGSRLTVL.

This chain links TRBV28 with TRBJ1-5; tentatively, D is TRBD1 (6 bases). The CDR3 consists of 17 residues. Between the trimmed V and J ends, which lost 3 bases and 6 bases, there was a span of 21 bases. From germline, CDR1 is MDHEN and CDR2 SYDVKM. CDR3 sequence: CASSFPRDTSSGQPQHF. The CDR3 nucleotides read TGTGCCAGCAGTTTCCCGAGGGACACCTCGAGCGGTCAGCCCCAGCATTTT. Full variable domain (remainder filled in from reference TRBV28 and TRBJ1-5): DVKVTQSSRYLVKRTGEKVFLECVQDMDHENMFWYRQDPGLGLRLIYFSYDVKMKEKGDIPEGYSVSREKKERFSLILESASTNQTSMYLCASSFPRDTSSGQPQHFGDGTRLSIL.

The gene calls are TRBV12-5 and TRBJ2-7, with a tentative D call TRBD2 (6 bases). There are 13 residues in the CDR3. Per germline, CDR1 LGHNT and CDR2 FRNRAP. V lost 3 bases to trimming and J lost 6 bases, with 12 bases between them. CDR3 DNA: TGTGCTAGTGGTTTATCCGGGGGTCTCGAGCAGTACTTC. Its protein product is CASGLSGGLEQYF.

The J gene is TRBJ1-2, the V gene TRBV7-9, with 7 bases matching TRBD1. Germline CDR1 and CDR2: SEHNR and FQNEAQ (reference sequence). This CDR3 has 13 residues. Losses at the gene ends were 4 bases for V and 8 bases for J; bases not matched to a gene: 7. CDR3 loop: CASSSQGVGGYTF. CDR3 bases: TGTGCCAGCAGCTCTCAGGGGGTAGGCGGCTACACCTTC.